The next 17 T cell receptor beta chains were all read from a single sample in a study of T cells after posttransplantation cyclophosphamide. TCRdb's table, derived via immunoSEQ multiplex PCR, lists solely in-frame clones and lacks some. The profile shows some 53,000 clones, around 84% of them singletons. What was sequenced was PBMCs. The receptor source for this set is a man aged 25 to 45 with a blood cancer, CMV-positive, and with a related stem cell donor.

The rearrangement uses TRBV4-3 and TRBJ2-6, with D possibly being TRBD2 (7 bases). This CDR3 is 19 amino acids long. Germline V CDR1 and CDR2: LGHNA, YSLEER. Trimming removed 0 bases at V and 0 bases at J, with 15 bases between. The DNA for the CDR3 is TGCGCCAGCAGCCAAGAAGGCGCGGGGGCCCCCTCTGGGGCCAACGTCCTGACTTTC. Translation: CASSQEGAGAPSGANVLTF.

This clone was found once. The rearrangement uses TRBV10-3 and TRBJ2-7; TRBD1 matches at 8 bases. The CDR3 contains 16 residues. After removal of 0 bases from V and 2 bases from J, the junction contained 6 bases not matched to a gene. Germline values: CDR1 ENHRY, CDR2 SYGVKD. CDR3 region: CAISESRGQAAYEQYF. CDR3 nucleotides: TGTGCCATCAGTGAGTCGAGGGGACAGGCTGCCTACGAGCAGTACTTC.

The rearrangement joins TRBV7-3 to TRBJ2-6; D is ambiguous. This CDR3 contains 16 residues. Germline V gene lookup returns CDR1 SGHTA and CDR2 FQGTGA. V was shortened by 2 bases and J by 4 bases, with 12 bases between the two germline ends. CDR3 residues: CASSLSGRRGANVLTF. In nucleotides, the CDR3 is TGTGCCAGCAGCTTATCTGGGCGCAGGGGGGCCAACGTCCTGACTTTC.

This clone appeared once. The chain has TRBV4-1 and TRBJ1-2; 8 positions agree with TRBD1. The CDR3 is made up of 16 amino acids. Trimming at V came to 1 base and at J to 5 bases, leaving 9 bases not matched to a gene. The germline gives CDR1 MGHRA, CDR2 YSYEKL. The CDR3 sequence is CASSQAPGQGVYGYTF. CDR3 coding DNA: TGCGCCAGCAGCCAAGCTCCAGGACAGGGTGTGTATGGCTACACCTTC.

This clone was seen only a few times. The genes are TRBV6-1 and TRBJ1-1; 7 nucleotides agree with TRBD1. The CDR3 consists of 13 residues. V lost 5 bases, J lost 11 bases, and 11 bases stayed unmatched. The germline V gene has CDR1 MNHNS and CDR2 SASEGT. The CDR3 nucleotides read TGTGCCAGCAGTAGGGGACAGCAGCCCTTTGCTTTCTTT. Amino acid sequence: CASSRGQQPFAFF.

V and J are TRBV5-8 and TRBJ1-1; D is perhaps TRBD1 (6 bases). In germline, CDR1 is SGHTS, CDR2 YDEGEE. V was shortened by 3 bases and J by 7 bases, with 13 bases between the two germline ends. CDR3 length: 13 amino acids. The CDR3: CASSSRGAYEAFF. CDR3 coding DNA: TGTGCCAGCAGCTCGCGGGGGGCTTATGAAGCTTTCTTT.

This clone was picked up a small number of times. The chain has TRBV7-9 and TRBJ1-1; D possibly corresponds to TRBD1 (5 bases). The germline V gene has CDR1 SEHNR and CDR2 FQNEAQ (reference sequence). The CDR3 has 14 residues. Trimming cost V 5 bases and J 4 bases, with 14 bases left between them. In nucleotides, the CDR3 is TGTGCCAGCAGCAAAACCGGGGGTAGCACTGAAGCTTTCTTT. It encodes CASSKTGGSTEAFF.

V and J are TRBV19 and TRBJ1-4, with TRBD1 identical over 9 bases. Germline loops: CDR1 LNHDA, CDR2 SQIVND (reference sequence). V trimming: 9 bases; J trimming: 8 bases; junction bases outside the gene matches: 7. CDR3 length: 13 residues. The CDR3 coding sequence is TGTGCCAGCAGAGGACAGGGGCGAGAAAAACTGTTTTTT. It encodes CASRGQGREKLFF.

The V and J genes are TRBV5-5 and TRBJ2-5, with D possibly TRBD2 on 5 matching bases. Germline V gene lookup returns CDR1 SGHKS and CDR2 YYEKEE (reference sequence). The V end lost 4 bases, the J end lost 0 bases, and 25 bases lay between the germline ends. The CDR3 is 19 amino acids. Here the CDR3 reads CASSHSRRPSSSYQETQYF. Written as DNA, the CDR3 is TGTGCCAGCAGCCACTCCAGAAGGCCTAGCTCCTCGTACCAAGAGACCCAGTACTTC.

The rearrangement joins TRBV7-2 to TRBJ2-1, with 11 bases matching TRBD2. CDR3 size: 16 residues. V shed 5 bases, J shed 7 bases, and the junction held 10 bases outside the gene matches. Looked up from germline, CDR1 is SGHTA and CDR2 is FQGNSA. In nucleotides, the CDR3 is TGTGCCAGCAGCCACGAACTAGCGGGAGTAAGGAATGAGCAGTTCTTC. Translation gives CASSHELAGVRNEQFF.

The V gene is TRBV27, the J gene TRBJ1-1; TRBD1 matches at 9 bases. This CDR3 spans 14 amino acids. Germline CDR1 reads MNHEY; CDR2 reads SMNVEV (reference sequence). Trimming removed 6 bases from V and 4 bases from J; junction bases left unmatched: 6. This CDR3 reads CASRIQGAGTEAFF. The DNA of the CDR3 is TGTGCCAGCAGGATACAGGGGGCTGGCACTGAAGCTTTCTTT.

The V and J genes are TRBV11-2 and TRBJ2-7, with D possibly TRBD1 on 5 matching bases. This CDR3 is built from 12 residues. Per germline, CDR1 SGHAT and CDR2 FQNNGV. The V gene lost 5 bases and the J gene lost 4 bases, with 9 bases spanning the gap. CDR3 amino acids: CASSQTVYEQYF. CDR3 nucleotides: TGTGCCAGCAGCCAGACAGTGTACGAGCAGTACTTC.

The chain combines TRBV7-3 with TRBJ2-1; D might be TRBD2 (5 bases). The germline V and J ends were trimmed by 2 bases and 0 bases, with 8 bases remaining between them. CDR1 is SGHTA, CDR2 FQGTGA, per germline. This CDR3 has 15 amino acids. This CDR3 is CASSLHSDSYNEQFF. The CDR3 DNA follows: TGTGCCAGCAGCTTACATAGCGACTCCTACAATGAGCAGTTCTTC.

The chain combines TRBV2 with TRBJ2-1, with 7 nucleotides matching TRBD2. The germline V gene encodes CDR1 SNHLY and CDR2 FYNNEI. Germline trimming cut 6 bases from V and 5 bases from J; bases unmatched to any gene: 7. CDR3 length: 14 amino acids. CDR3 region: CASSPGLHNNEQFF. The CDR3 DNA is TGTGCCAGCAGCCCGGGACTACACAACAATGAGCAGTTCTTC.

This clone came up a few times. The genes are TRBV5-1 and TRBJ1-4, with 9 bases identical to TRBD1. Germline V gene data show CDR1 as SGHRS and CDR2 as YFSETQ. J gave up 12 bases and V 4 bases, and 10 bases lay outside the gene matches. This CDR3 spans 14 amino acids. Written as DNA, the CDR3 is TGCGCCAGCAGCCTACCGGGACAGGGAGTGGAACTGTTTTTT. It codes for CASSLPGQGVELFF.

The chain uses TRBV28 and TRBJ1-1; the D is unclear. The V end was cut by 3 bases, the J end by 0 bases, with 5 bases between. This CDR3 has 13 amino acids. Germline values: CDR1 MDHEN, CDR2 SYDVKM. The CDR3 DNA reads as TGTGCCAGCAGTTTCCGGGTGAACACTGAAGCTTTCTTT. Translation gives CASSFRVNTEAFF.

V gene TRBV4-2 combines with J gene TRBJ2-3, with a possible D match to TRBD2 (6 bases). Germline CDR1 is LGHNA and CDR2 is YNFKEQ. The CDR3 runs to 15 residues. The V and J ends lost 1 base and 6 bases respectively, with 14 bases between them. The CDR3 here is CASSQGRRDSDTQYF. CDR3 nucleotide sequence: TGTGCCAGCAGCCAAGGCAGGCGGGATTCGGATACGCAGTATTTT.